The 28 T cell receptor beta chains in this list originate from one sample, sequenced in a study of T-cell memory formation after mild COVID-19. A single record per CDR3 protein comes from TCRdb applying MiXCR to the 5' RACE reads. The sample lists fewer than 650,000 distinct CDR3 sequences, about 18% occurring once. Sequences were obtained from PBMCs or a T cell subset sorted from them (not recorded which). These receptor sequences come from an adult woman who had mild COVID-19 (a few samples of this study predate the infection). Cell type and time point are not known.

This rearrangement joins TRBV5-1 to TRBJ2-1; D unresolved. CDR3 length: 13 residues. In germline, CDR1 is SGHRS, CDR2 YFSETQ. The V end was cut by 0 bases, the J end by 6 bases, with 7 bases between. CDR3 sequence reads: CASSLALRNEQFF. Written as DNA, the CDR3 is TGCGCCAGCAGCTTGGCCTTGCGCAATGAGCAGTTCTTC.

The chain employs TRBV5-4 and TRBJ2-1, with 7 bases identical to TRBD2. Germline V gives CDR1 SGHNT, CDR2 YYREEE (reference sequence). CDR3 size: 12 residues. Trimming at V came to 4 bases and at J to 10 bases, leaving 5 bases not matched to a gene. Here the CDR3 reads CASSRGEREQFF. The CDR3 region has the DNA TGTGCCAGCAGCCGGGGGGAGAGGGAGCAGTTCTTC. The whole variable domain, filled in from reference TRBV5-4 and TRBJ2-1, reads ETGVTQSPTHLIKTRGQQVTLRCSSQSGHNTVSWYQQALGQGPQFIFQYYREEENGRGNFPPRFSGLQFPNYSSELNVNALELDDSALYLCASSRGEREQFFGPGTRLTVL.

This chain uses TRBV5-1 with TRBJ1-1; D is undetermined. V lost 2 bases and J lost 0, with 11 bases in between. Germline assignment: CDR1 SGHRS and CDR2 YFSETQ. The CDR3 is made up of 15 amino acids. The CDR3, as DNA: TGCGCCAGCAGCTTTCAGTCCGGTTTGAACACTGAAGCTTTCTTT. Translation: CASSFQSGLNTEAFF.

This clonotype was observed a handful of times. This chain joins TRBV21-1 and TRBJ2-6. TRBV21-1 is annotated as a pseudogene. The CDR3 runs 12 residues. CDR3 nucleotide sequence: TGTGAAGGGAGCTCTGGGGCCAACGTCCTGACTTTC. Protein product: CEGSSGANVLTF.

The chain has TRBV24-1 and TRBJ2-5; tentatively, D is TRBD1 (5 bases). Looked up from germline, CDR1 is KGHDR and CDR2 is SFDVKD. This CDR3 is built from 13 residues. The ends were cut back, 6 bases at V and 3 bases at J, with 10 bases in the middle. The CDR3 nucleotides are TGTGCCACCAGTCACCTCAGGGAAGAGACCCAGTACTTC. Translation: CATSHLREETQYF.

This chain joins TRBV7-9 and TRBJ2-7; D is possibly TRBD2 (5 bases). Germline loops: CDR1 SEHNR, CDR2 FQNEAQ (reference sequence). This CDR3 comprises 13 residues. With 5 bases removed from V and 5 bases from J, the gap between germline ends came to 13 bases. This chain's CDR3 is CASSGLASDEQYF. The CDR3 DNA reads TGTGCCAGCAGCGGGCTAGCTTCAGACGAGCAGTACTTC.

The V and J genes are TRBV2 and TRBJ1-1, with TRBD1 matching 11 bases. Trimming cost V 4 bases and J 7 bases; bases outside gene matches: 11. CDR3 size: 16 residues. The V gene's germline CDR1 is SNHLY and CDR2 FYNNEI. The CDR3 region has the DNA TGTGCCAGCAGTGGTGAGACCGGGACAGGGGGTATTGAAGCTTTCTTT. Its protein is CASSGETGTGGIEAFF.

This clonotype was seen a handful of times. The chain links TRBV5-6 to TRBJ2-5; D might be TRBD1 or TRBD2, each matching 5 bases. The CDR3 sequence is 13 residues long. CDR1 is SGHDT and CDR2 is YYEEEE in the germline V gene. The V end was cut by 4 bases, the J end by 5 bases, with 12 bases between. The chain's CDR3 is CASSVGRVETQYF. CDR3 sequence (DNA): TGTGCCAGCAGCGTGGGACGGGTGGAGACCCAGTACTTC.

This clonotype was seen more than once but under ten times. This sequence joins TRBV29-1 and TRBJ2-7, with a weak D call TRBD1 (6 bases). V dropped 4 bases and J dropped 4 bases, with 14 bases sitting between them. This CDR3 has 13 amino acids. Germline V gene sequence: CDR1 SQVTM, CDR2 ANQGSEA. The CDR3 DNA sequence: TGCAGCGTTGTGGCTGGGGGCGTTTACGAGCAGTACTTC. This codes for CSVVAGGVYEQYF.

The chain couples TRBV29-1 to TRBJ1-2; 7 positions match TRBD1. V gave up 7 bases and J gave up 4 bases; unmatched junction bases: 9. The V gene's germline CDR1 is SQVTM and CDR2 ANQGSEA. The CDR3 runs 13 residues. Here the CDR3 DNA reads TGCAGCGCTCTGACAGGGTCTGGCTATGGCTACACCTTC. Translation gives CSALTGSGYGYTF.

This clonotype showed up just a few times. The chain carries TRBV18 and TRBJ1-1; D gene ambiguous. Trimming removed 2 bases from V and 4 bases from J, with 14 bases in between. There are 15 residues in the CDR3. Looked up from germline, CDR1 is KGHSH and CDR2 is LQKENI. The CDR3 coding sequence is TGTGCCAGCTCACCATCTTGGGCCCCCTTCACTGAAGCTTTCTTT. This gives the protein CASSPSWAPFTEAFF.

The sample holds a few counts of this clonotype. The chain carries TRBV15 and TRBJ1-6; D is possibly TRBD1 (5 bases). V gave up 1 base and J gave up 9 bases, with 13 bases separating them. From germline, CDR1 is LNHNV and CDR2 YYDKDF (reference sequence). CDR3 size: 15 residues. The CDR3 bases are TGTGCCACCAGCAGAGGGTTGACAGTTGCTTCACCCCTCCACTTT. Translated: CATSRGLTVASPLHF. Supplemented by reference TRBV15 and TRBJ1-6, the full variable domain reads DAMVIQNPRYQVTQFGKPVTLSCSQTLNHNVMYWYQQKSSQAPKLLFHYYDKDFNNEADTPDNFQSRRPNTSFCFLDIRSPGLGDTAMYLCATSRGLTVASPLHFGNGTRLTVT.

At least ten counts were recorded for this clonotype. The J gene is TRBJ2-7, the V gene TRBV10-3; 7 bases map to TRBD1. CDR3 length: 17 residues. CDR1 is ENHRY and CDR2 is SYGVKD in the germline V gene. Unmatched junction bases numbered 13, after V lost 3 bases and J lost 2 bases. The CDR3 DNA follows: TGTGCCATCAGTGACTCTCAACCGGGACAGCCTCCCTACGAGCAGTACTTC. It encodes CAISDSQPGQPPYEQYF.

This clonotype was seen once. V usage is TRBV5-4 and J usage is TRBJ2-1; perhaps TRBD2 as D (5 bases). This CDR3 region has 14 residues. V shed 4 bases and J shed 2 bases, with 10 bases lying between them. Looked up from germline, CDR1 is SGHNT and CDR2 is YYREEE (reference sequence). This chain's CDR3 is CASSQDGAYNEQFF. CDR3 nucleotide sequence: TGTGCCAGCAGCCAAGACGGGGCCTACAATGAGCAGTTCTTC.

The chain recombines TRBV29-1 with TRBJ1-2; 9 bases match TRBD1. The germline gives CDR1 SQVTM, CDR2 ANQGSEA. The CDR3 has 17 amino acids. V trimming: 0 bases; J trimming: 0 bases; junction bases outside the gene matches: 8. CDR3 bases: TGCAGCGTTGAAGATCCAGAGACAGGGGGATCTAACTATGGCTACACCTTC. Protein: CSVEDPETGGSNYGYTF.

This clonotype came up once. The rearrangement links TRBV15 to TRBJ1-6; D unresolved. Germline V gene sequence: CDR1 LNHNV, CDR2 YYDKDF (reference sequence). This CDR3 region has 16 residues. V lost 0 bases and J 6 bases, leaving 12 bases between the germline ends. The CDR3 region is CATSRDIQQSNSPLHF. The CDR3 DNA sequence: TGTGCCACCAGCAGAGATATACAACAGAGTAATTCACCCCTCCACTTT. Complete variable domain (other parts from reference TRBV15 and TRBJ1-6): DAMVIQNPRYQVTQFGKPVTLSCSQTLNHNVMYWYQQKSSQAPKLLFHYYDKDFNNEADTPDNFQSRRPNTSFCFLDIRSPGLGDTAMYLCATSRDIQQSNSPLHFGNGTRLTVT.

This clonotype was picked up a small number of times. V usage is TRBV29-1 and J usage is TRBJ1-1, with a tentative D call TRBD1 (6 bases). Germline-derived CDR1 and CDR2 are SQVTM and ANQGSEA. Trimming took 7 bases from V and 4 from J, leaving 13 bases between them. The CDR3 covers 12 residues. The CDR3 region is CSANRVITEAFF. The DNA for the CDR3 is TGCAGCGCCAACAGGGTGATCACTGAAGCTTTCTTT.

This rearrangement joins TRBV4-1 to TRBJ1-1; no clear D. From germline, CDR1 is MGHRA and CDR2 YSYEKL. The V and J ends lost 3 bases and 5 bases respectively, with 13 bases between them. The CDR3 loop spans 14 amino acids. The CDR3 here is CASSQAWVGTEAFF. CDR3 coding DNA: TGCGCCAGCAGCCAGGCCTGGGTGGGGACTGAAGCTTTCTTT.

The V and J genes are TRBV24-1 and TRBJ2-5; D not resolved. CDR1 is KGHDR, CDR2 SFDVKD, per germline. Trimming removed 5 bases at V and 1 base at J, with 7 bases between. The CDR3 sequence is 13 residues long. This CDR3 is CATSVRFQETQYF. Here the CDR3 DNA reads TGTGCCACCAGTGTCCGTTTCCAAGAGACCCAGTACTTC.

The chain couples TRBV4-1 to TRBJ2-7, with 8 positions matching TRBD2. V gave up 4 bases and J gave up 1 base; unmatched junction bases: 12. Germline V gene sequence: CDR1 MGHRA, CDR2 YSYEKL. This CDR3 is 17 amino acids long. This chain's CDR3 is CASSPPDPTSASYEQYF. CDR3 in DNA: TGCGCCAGCAGCCCTCCGGACCCGACTAGCGCGTCCTACGAGCAGTACTTC.

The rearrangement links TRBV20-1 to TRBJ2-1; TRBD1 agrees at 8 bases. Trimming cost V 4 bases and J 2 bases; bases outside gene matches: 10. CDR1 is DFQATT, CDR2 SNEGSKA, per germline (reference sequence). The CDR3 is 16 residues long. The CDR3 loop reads CSATSGTGPTYNEQFF. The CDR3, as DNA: TGCAGTGCTACCTCCGGGACAGGACCTACCTACAATGAGCAGTTCTTC.

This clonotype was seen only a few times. In nucleotides, the CDR3 is TGTGCCAGCAGCTGGGCCCCATACACCGGGGAGCTGTTTTTT. This sequence encodes CASSWAPYTGELFF. The genes are TRBV7-2 and TRBJ2-2; D not resolved. V was shortened by 4 bases and J by 3 bases, with 9 bases between the two germline ends. Germline CDR1 is SGHTA and CDR2 is FQGNSA. The CDR3 has 14 amino acids.

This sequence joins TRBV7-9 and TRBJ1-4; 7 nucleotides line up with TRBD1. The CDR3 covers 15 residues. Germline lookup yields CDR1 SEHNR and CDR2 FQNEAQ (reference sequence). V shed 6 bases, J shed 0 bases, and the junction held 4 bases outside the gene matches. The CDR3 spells CASRTGQATNEKLFF. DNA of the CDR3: TGTGCCAGCAGAACCGGACAGGCAACTAATGAAAAACTGTTTTTT. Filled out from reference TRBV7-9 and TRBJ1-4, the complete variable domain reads DTGVSQNPRHKITKRGQNVTFRCDPISEHNRLYWYRQTLGQGPEFLTYFQNEAQLEKSRLLSDRFSAERPKGSFSTLEIQRTEQGDSAMYLCASRTGQATNEKLFFGSGTQLSVL.

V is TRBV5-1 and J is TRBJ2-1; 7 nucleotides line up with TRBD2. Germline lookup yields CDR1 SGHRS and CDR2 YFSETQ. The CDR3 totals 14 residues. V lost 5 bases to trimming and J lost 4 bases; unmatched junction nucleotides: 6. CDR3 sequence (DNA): TGCGCCAGCAGAGCTAGCGGAGGTTACAATGAGCAGTTCTTC. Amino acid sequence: CASRASGGYNEQFF.

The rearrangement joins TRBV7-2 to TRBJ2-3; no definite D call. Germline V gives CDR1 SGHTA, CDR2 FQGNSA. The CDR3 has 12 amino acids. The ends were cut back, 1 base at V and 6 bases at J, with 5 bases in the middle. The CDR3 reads CASSLVIDTQYF. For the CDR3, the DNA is TGTGCCAGCAGCTTAGTGATCGATACGCAGTATTTT.

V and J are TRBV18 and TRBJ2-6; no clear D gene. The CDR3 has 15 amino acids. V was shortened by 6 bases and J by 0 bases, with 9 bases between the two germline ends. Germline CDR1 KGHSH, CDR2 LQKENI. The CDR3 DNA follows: TGTGCCAGCTCCCAGTTAATCTCTGGGGCCAACGTCCTGACTTTC. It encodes CASSQLISGANVLTF.

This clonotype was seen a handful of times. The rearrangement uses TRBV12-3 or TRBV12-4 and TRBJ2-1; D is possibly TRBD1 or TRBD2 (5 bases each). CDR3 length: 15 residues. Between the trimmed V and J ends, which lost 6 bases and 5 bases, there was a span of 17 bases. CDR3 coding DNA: TGTGCCAGCAGCTATTGGGGACCCCCTAACAATGAGCAGTTCTTC. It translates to CASSYWGPPNNEQFF.

This CDR3 reads CSARAWTGQHTEAFF. The CDR3 bases are TGCAGTGCTAGAGCTTGGACAGGACAGCACACTGAAGCTTTCTTT. J is TRBJ1-1 and V is TRBV20-1, with TRBD1 identical over 7 bases. Germline CDR1 DFQATT, CDR2 SNEGSKA (reference sequence). Germline trimming cut 1 base from V and 3 bases from J; bases unmatched to any gene: 8. This CDR3 has 15 amino acids.